The next 9 T cell receptor beta chains were all read from a single sample in a study of long-term antiretroviral therapy in people with HIV. The assay, immunoSEQ v3.0, was run at survey level. TCRdb keeps only in-frame clones here, not all; method: immunoSEQ multiplex PCR. The sample has fewer than 30,000 clones, approximately 86% seen once; the top ten hold around 5%. Sequencing used unsorted PBMCs, obtained 0.8 years after starting antiretroviral therapy. The source is a woman younger than 45 with HIV.

This clone was found once. V and J are TRBV10-2 and TRBJ2-7; the D gene is possibly TRBD2 (6 bases). Germline V CDR1 and CDR2: WSHSY, SAAADI. The CDR3 spans 14 residues. The V and J ends lost 2 bases and 4 bases respectively, with 12 bases between them. CDR3 amino acids: CASSERMRGYEQYF. In nucleotides, the CDR3 is TGCGCCAGCAGTGAGAGGATGCGGGGTTACGAGCAGTACTTC.

The chain employs TRBV6-5 and TRBJ2-3; 7 positions match TRBD2. Germline trimming cut 8 bases from V and 6 bases from J; bases unmatched to any gene: 14. Germline V gene data show CDR1 as MNHEY and CDR2 as SVGAGI. The CDR3 extends over 15 amino acids. The CDR3 sequence is CASSTSYPAQDTQYF. DNA for the CDR3: TGTGCCAGCTCGACTAGCTACCCTGCTCAGGATACGCAGTATTTT.

This clone has just one count. V gene TRBV5-4 combines with J gene TRBJ2-5; D may correspond to TRBD1 or TRBD2 (5 bases each). In germline, CDR1 is SGHNT, CDR2 YYREEE (reference sequence). This CDR3 spans 14 amino acids. V lost 3 bases and J 9 bases, leaving 18 bases between the germline ends. The CDR3 nucleotides are TGTGCCAGCAGCTCCCGGGACGGCCCCAGGGCCCAGTACTTC. As protein: CASSSRDGPRAQYF.

CDR3: CASSPGDNEQYF. DNA of the CDR3: TGTGCCAGCAGTCCCGGTGATAACGAGCAGTACTTC. V and J are TRBV28 and TRBJ2-7; D gene unclear. This CDR3 is 12 amino acids long. With 5 bases removed from V and 5 bases from J, the gap between germline ends came to 10 bases. Germline V gene data show CDR1 as MDHEN and CDR2 as SYDVKM.

This chain uses TRBV13 with TRBJ1-1, with D possibly being TRBD1 (6 bases). This CDR3 contains 16 residues. The V and J ends lost 2 bases and 0 bases respectively, with 13 bases between them. Per germline, CDR1 PRHDT and CDR2 FYEKMQ (reference sequence). The CDR3 DNA reads as TGTGCCAGCAGCTTACGGACAGCCTATATGAACACTGAAGCTTTCTTT. Protein sequence: CASSLRTAYMNTEAFF.

The V and J genes are TRBV6-5 and TRBJ2-1; D call uncertain. In germline, CDR1 is MNHEY, CDR2 SVGAGI. The germline V and J ends were trimmed by 3 bases and 8 bases, with 8 bases remaining between them. This CDR3 has 12 residues. CDR3 in amino acids: CASSYSGDEQFF. For the CDR3, the DNA is TGTGCCAGCAGTTATAGTGGGGATGAGCAGTTCTTC.

This chain's CDR3 is CSASDGHGYTF. The CDR3 DNA follows: TGCAGTGCTAGTGACGGACATGGCTACACCTTC. The genes are TRBV20-1 and TRBJ1-2; unclear D gene. The germline V gene has CDR1 DFQATT and CDR2 SNEGSKA (reference sequence). The germline V and J ends were trimmed by 3 bases and 6 bases, with 8 bases remaining between them. The CDR3 sequence is 11 residues long.

The chain combines TRBV6-6 with TRBJ1-2, with no clear D. The CDR3 runs to 14 residues. Germline-derived CDR1 and CDR2 are MNHNY and SVGAGI (reference sequence). The germline V and J ends were trimmed by 5 bases and 0 bases, with 10 bases remaining between them. In DNA form, the CDR3 reads TGTGCCAGCAGTCACCAGGAGACTAACTATGGCTACACCTTC. It translates to CASSHQETNYGYTF.

The chain is built from TRBV28 and TRBJ2-7; tentative D call: TRBD2 (5 bases). With 5 bases removed from V and 6 bases from J, the gap between germline ends came to 14 bases. This CDR3 has 13 amino acids. Germline lookup yields CDR1 MDHEN and CDR2 SYDVKM. The CDR3 region is CASSQMSGGEQYF. CDR3 DNA sequence: TGTGCCAGCAGTCAAATGTCAGGAGGCGAGCAGTACTTC.